The rows below give T cell receptor beta chains drawn from one sample of a study of beta chain features in type 1 diabetes. TCRdb's table, derived via immunoSEQ multiplex PCR, lists solely in-frame clones and lacks some. The sample lists 200,000 to 250,000 clones, around 68% occurring once. The sequencing input was naive CD4+ T cells from blood. The receptors originated from a man aged 25-40 years in good health. CDR3s include the opening cysteine and the closing phenylalanine or tryptophan. The order of the fields is CDR3 length, D gene, clone size, J gene, V gene, CDR3 DNA, CDR3 protein. A D gene is named only where the DNA matches it firmly. Some rows have no size entry. The others give once, few or many, or a class for an expanded clone.

cdr3_length: 12; d_call: NA; clone_size: NA; j_call: TRBJ2-5; v_call: TRBV28; cdr3_nt: TGTGCCAGCAGTACACTTACAGAGACCCAGTACTTC; cdr3_aa: CASSTLTETQYF
cdr3_length: 13; d_call: NA; clone_size: few; j_call: TRBJ2-4; v_call: TRBV5-1; cdr3_nt: TGCGCCAGCAGCTGGGACGGGGAAAACATTCAGTACTTC; cdr3_aa: CASSWDGENIQYF
cdr3_length: 14; d_call: NA; clone_size: once; j_call: TRBJ2-5; v_call: TRBV19; cdr3_nt: TGTGCCAGTAAGCGCCAGGCCGTTGGGGAGACCCAGTACTTC; cdr3_aa: CASKRQAVGETQYF
cdr3_length: 14; d_call: NA; clone_size: NA; j_call: TRBJ2-7; v_call: TRBV7-2; cdr3_nt: TGTGCCAGCAGCTTAGTGGGTGCTGCCCGGGAGCAGTACTTC; cdr3_aa: CASSLVGAAREQYF
cdr3_length: 14; d_call: TRBD1; clone_size: NA; j_call: TRBJ2-3; v_call: TRBV10-3; cdr3_nt: TGTGCCACCCAACAGGGGGTGTTGGGAGATACGCAGTATTTT; cdr3_aa: CATQQGVLGDTQYF
cdr3_length: 13; d_call: NA; clone_size: NA; j_call: TRBJ2-5; v_call: TRBV9; cdr3_nt: TGTGCCAGCAGCGTAGGCGCCGAAGAGACCCAGTACTTC; cdr3_aa: CASSVGAEETQYF
cdr3_length: 14; d_call: NA; clone_size: NA; j_call: TRBJ1-2; v_call: TRBV30; cdr3_nt: TGTGCCTGGAGTACCACCCGACTTGACTATGGCTACACCTTC; cdr3_aa: CAWSTTRLDYGYTF
cdr3_length: 14; d_call: NA; clone_size: NA; j_call: TRBJ1-2; v_call: TRBV21-1; cdr3_nt: TGTGCCAGCAGCGAAAACGGACCGCTCACGAGCTACACCTTC; cdr3_aa: CASSENGPLTSYTF
cdr3_length: 16; d_call: NA; clone_size: NA; j_call: TRBJ2-7; v_call: TRBV7-9; cdr3_nt: TGTGCCAGCAGCTTAGTAGGCCGCAGGGGCTCCTACGAGCAGTACTTC; cdr3_aa: CASSLVGRRGSYEQYF
cdr3_length: 14; d_call: NA; clone_size: NA; j_call: TRBJ2-7; v_call: TRBV27; cdr3_nt: TGTGCCAGCAGTTTAGTGGGGGCGTCCTACGAGCAGTACTTC; cdr3_aa: CASSLVGASYEQYF
cdr3_length: 14; d_call: TRBD2; clone_size: once; j_call: TRBJ2-5; v_call: TRBV5-1; cdr3_nt: TGCGCCAGCAGCTTGGGGACTAGCGAAGAGACCCAGTACTTC; cdr3_aa: CASSLGTSEETQYF
cdr3_length: 18; d_call: TRBD2; clone_size: once; j_call: TRBJ2-6; v_call: TRBV18; cdr3_nt: TGTGCCAGCTCACCATTAGCGGGATCGCCCTCTGGGGCCAACGTCCTGACTTTC; cdr3_aa: CASSPLAGSPSGANVLTF
cdr3_length: 18; d_call: TRBD2; clone_size: few; j_call: TRBJ2-6; v_call: TRBV5-4; cdr3_nt: TGTGCCAGCAGCGGAGGACTAGCGGGCCTCTCTGGGGCCAACGTCCTGACTTTC; cdr3_aa: CASSGGLAGLSGANVLTF
cdr3_length: 13; d_call: TRBD2; clone_size: NA; j_call: TRBJ2-1; v_call: TRBV29-1; cdr3_nt: TGCAGCCAGGGAGGGGTCTCCTACAATGAGCAGTTCTTC; cdr3_aa: CSQGGVSYNEQFF
cdr3_length: 16; d_call: TRBD1; clone_size: NA; j_call: TRBJ2-7; v_call: TRBV30; cdr3_nt: TGTGCCTGGAGTTTATTCCCCCGGGACAGGGGCTACGAGCAGTACTTC; cdr3_aa: CAWSLFPRDRGYEQYF
cdr3_length: 13; d_call: NA; clone_size: few; j_call: TRBJ2-1; v_call: TRBV9; cdr3_nt: TGTGCCTCGACCAGGGAAAATAACAATGAGCAGTTCTTC; cdr3_aa: CASTRENNNEQFF
cdr3_length: 12; d_call: NA; clone_size: NA; j_call: TRBJ2-1; v_call: TRBV29-1; cdr3_nt: TGCAGCTCCGGGTCAGAGTACAATGAGCAGTTCTTC; cdr3_aa: CSSGSEYNEQFF
cdr3_length: 14; d_call: NA; clone_size: once; j_call: TRBJ2-2; v_call: TRBV5-1; cdr3_nt: TGCGCCAGCAGCTGGACTGGGGAGGCCGGGGAGCTGTTTTTT; cdr3_aa: CASSWTGEAGELFF
cdr3_length: 14; d_call: TRBD2; clone_size: few; j_call: TRBJ2-1; v_call: TRBV29-1; cdr3_nt: TGCAGCGTTGATGAGCTAGCGGGAGTGCATGAGCAGTTCTTC; cdr3_aa: CSVDELAGVHEQFF